This TCR beta chain appears in the sequencing data of a study of T-cell reconstitution after alpha-beta-depleted transplantation in children. This clonotype was seen more than once but under ten times. Its matching antigen is unknown. The CDR3 contains 17 residues. Germline CDR1 is LGHNT and CDR2 is FRNRAP. The trim removed 0 bases at V and 6 bases at J, leaving 11 bases unmatched. General observations from the study: In some patients, recipient T cells and intrathymic progenitors surviving conditioning explained high day-60 diversity. Several hundred graft clones that had expanded were reportedly the source of alpha-beta T cells about two months after transplant. By one year post-transplant, T-cell counts and diversity largely arose from T cells that were newly produced.

Unique molecular identifiers were built into the TCRbeta library. TCRdb fed the PCR reads into MiXCR, producing one record per CDR3 protein. This table has roughly 340,000 distinct CDR3 sequences, about a sixth appearing once. Specimen: PBMCs, mostly from graft donor cells, collected 360 days after TCRalphabeta/CD19-depleted stem cell transplant. This TCR was sampled from a male patient between 2 and 15 years old who had a stem cell transplant for acute lymphoblastic leukemia, so the T cells may come from the graft donor. The V gene is TRBV12-5, the J gene TRBJ2-1, with TRBD1 matching 7 bases. The CDR3 nucleotides are TGTGCTAGTGGTTTGGTACTGGGGACAGCCGACTTCAATGAGCAGTTCTTC. It specifies CASGLVLGTADFNEQFF.